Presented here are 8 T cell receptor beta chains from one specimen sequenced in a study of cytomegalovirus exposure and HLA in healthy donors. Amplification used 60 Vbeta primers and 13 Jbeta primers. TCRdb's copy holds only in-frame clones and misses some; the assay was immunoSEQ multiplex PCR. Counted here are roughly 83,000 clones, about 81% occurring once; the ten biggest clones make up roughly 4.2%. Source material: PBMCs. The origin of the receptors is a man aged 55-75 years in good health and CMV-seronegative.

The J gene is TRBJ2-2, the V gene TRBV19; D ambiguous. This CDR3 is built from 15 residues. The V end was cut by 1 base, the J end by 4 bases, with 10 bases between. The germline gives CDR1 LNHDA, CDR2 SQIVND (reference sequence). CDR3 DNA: TGTGCCAGTAGTATAGGGCAGGTGGGCACCGGGGAGCTGTTTTTT. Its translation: CASSIGQVGTGELFF. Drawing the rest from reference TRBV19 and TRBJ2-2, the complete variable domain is DGGITQSPKYLFRKEGQNVTLSCEQNLNHDAMYWYRQDPGQGLRLIYYSQIVNDFQKGDIAEGYSVSREKKESFPLTVTSAQKNPTAFYLCASSIGQVGTGELFFGEGSRLTVL.

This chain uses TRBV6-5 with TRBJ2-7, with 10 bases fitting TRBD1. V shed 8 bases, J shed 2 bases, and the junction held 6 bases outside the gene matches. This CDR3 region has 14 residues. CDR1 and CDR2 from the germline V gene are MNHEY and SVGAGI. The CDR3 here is CASAVGQGPYEQYF. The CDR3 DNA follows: TGTGCCAGCGCGGTGGGACAGGGGCCCTACGAGCAGTACTTC.

CDR3 nucleotide sequence: TGTGCCAGCAGCCCAAAGGCAGGGGCGAACACCGGGGAGCTGTTTTTT. Protein product: CASSPKAGANTGELFF. This chain uses TRBV7-3 with TRBJ2-2; a possible D gene is TRBD1 (6 bases). The CDR3 extends over 16 amino acids. The ends were cut back, 5 bases at V and 0 bases at J, with 13 bases in the middle. Per germline, CDR1 SGHTA and CDR2 FQGTGA.

The CDR3 region is CASSEDGLAGETQYF. In DNA form, the CDR3 reads TGTGCCAGCAGTGAGGATGGACTAGCGGGGGAGACCCAGTACTTC. The chain combines TRBV2 with TRBJ2-5; 12 bases fit TRBD2. The CDR3 has 15 residues. V was pared by 3 bases and J by 5 bases, with 4 bases of the junction left unmatched. Germline loops: CDR1 SNHLY, CDR2 FYNNEI.

CDR3 nucleotide sequence: TGTGCCAGCAGCACGCCGGACAGGTTCTACGAGCAGTACTTC. It yields the protein CASSTPDRFYEQYF. The chain uses TRBV5-8 and TRBJ2-7; 7 bases are shared with TRBD1. Germline V lookup: CDR1 SGHTS, CDR2 YDEGEE. V was pared by 4 bases and J by 3 bases, with 7 bases of the junction left unmatched. This CDR3 region has 14 residues. The full variable domain, with the rest looked up from reference TRBV5-8 and TRBJ2-7, is EAGVTQSPTHLIKTRGQQATLRCSPISGHTSVYWYQQALGLGLQFLLWYDEGEERNRGNFPPRFSGRQFPNYSSELNVNALELEDSALYLCASSTPDRFYEQYFGPGTRLTVT.

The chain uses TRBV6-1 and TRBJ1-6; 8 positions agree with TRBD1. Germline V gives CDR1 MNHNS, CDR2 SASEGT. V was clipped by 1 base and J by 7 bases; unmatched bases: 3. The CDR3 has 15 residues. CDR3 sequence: CASSEVRTGNSPLHF. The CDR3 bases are TGTGCCAGCAGTGAAGTCAGGACAGGGAATTCACCCCTCCACTTT.

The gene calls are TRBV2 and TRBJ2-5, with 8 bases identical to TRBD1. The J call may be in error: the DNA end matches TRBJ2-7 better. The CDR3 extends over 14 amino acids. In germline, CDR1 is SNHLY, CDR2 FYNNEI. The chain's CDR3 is CASSELQGVDEQYF. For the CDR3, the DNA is TGTGCCAGCAGTGAATTACAGGGGGTGGACGAGCAGTACTTC.

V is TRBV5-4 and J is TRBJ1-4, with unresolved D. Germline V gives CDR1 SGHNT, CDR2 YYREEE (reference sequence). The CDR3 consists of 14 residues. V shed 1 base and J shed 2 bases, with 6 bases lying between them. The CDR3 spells CASSLYLTNEKLFF. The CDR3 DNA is TGTGCCAGCAGCTTGTATTTGACTAATGAAAAACTGTTTTTT.